These 32 T cell receptor beta chains were all obtained from the same sample, sequenced in a study of cytomegalovirus exposure and HLA in healthy donors. Primers: 60 Vbeta forward and 13 Jbeta reverse. The repertoire was sequenced with immunoSEQ multiplex PCR; TCRdb's copy has only in-frame clones and lacks some. The sample has more than 80,000 clones; 75% to 85% are singletons. Input material: PBMCs. The source is a man aged 50 to 59 in good health and CMV-seronegative.

The genes are TRBV30 and TRBJ2-7; D possibly corresponds to TRBD1 (5 bases). V lost 7 bases, J lost 6 bases, and 10 bases lay in between. Germline loops: CDR1 GTSNPN, CDR2 SVGIG (reference sequence). The CDR3 spans 10 residues. CDR3 in DNA: TGTGCCTCCCCAGGGCTCGAGCAGTACGTC. Translating gives CASPGLEQYV.

The gene calls are TRBV30 and TRBJ1-2; 7 nucleotides line up with TRBD1. This CDR3 is 15 amino acids long. The trim removed 1 base at V and 8 bases at J, leaving 13 bases unmatched. Germline V gene lookup returns CDR1 GTSNPN and CDR2 SVGIG (reference sequence). The chain's CDR3 is CAWSASYRGSRGYTF. In nucleotides, the CDR3 is TGTGCCTGGAGTGCTTCATACAGGGGATCGAGAGGCTACACCTTC.

This clone came up a few times. The chain has TRBV10-3 and TRBJ2-2; 12 nucleotides align to TRBD1. From germline, CDR1 is ENHRY and CDR2 SYGVKD. Trimming removed 6 bases from V and 4 bases from J; junction bases left unmatched: 3. This CDR3 is 15 amino acids long. The CDR3 protein is CAISGTGGGTGELFF. Here the CDR3 DNA reads TGTGCCATCAGCGGGACAGGGGGCGGCACCGGGGAGCTGTTTTTT.

The chain carries TRBV15 and TRBJ1-5, with 9 bases fitting TRBD1. V lost 5 bases and J lost 7; bases outside the gene matches: 6. CDR3 size: 14 residues. In germline, CDR1 is LNHNV, CDR2 YYDKDF (reference sequence). The CDR3 loop is CATSLGQGEQPQHF. In DNA, the CDR3 is TGTGCCACCAGCCTGGGACAGGGAGAACAGCCCCAGCATTTT.

V gene TRBV5-4 combines with J gene TRBJ1-2, with TRBD1 matching 9 bases. The V and J ends lost 3 bases and 3 bases, in that order; junction bases with no gene match: 3. The germline gives CDR1 SGHNT, CDR2 YYREEE (reference sequence). The CDR3 loop spans 14 amino acids. DNA for the CDR3: TGTGCCAGCAGCTCCCGACAGGGGGACTATGGCTACACCTTC. This codes for CASSSRQGDYGYTF.

The rearrangement links TRBV4-3 to TRBJ2-5; 7 nucleotides match TRBD2. Trimming cost V 1 base and J 5 bases; bases outside gene matches: 7. CDR1 LGHNA and CDR2 YSLEER come from the germline V gene. The CDR3 is made up of 15 amino acids. The CDR3 coding sequence is TGCGCCAGCAGCCAAGTCGGAGCGGGGTATGAGACCCAGTACTTC. The encoded protein is CASSQVGAGYETQYF.

This chain connects TRBV5-1 to TRBJ1-6; D not resolved. Germline V lookup: CDR1 SGHRS, CDR2 YFSETQ. This CDR3 spans 15 amino acids. V dropped 1 base and J dropped 7 bases, with 12 bases sitting between them. In DNA form, the CDR3 reads TGCGCCAGCAGCTTGCTGGAGGGAGGGAATTCACCCCTCCACTTT. Its translation: CASSLLEGGNSPLHF.

V and J are TRBV6-5 and TRBJ1-4; possible D gene TRBD1, 6 bases. V lost 4 bases and J 0 bases, leaving 6 bases between the germline ends. The CDR3 contains 14 residues. The V gene's germline CDR1 is MNHEY and CDR2 SVGAGI. CDR3 loop: CASSSGATNEKLFF. The CDR3, as DNA: TGTGCCAGCAGTTCAGGGGCAACTAATGAAAAACTGTTTTTT.

The genes are TRBV7-2 and TRBJ1-6, with D tentatively TRBD1 (5 bases). Trimming cost V 5 bases and J 5 bases, with 19 bases left between them. Germline V gives CDR1 SGHTA, CDR2 FQGNSA. This CDR3 is 17 amino acids long. CDR3 loop: CASSPAWGAGNNSPLHF. The CDR3 DNA follows: TGTGCCAGCAGCCCGGCGTGGGGCGCAGGGAATAATTCACCCCTCCACTTT.

This clone was recorded once. The identical CDR3 is also encoded by other nucleotide sequences in the sample. The rearrangement links TRBV19 to TRBJ1-1, with TRBD1 identical over 8 bases. V trimming: 5 bases; J trimming: 5 bases; junction bases outside the gene matches: 4. The CDR3 is 13 residues long. Germline V gene lookup returns CDR1 LNHDA and CDR2 SQIVND (reference sequence). CDR3 region: CASSVDRVTEAFF. CDR3 coding DNA: TGTGCCAGTAGTGTGGACAGGGTAACTGAAGCTTTCTTT.

This sequence joins TRBV27 and TRBJ1-6; 11 positions match TRBD1. V was clipped by 2 bases and J by 9 bases; unmatched bases: 3. The CDR3 is made up of 15 amino acids. CDR1 and CDR2 (germline): MNHEY, SMNVEV (reference sequence). The CDR3 loop is CASSLQGTGGSPLHF. The CDR3 DNA reads as TGTGCCAGCAGTTTACAGGGGACAGGGGGTTCACCCCTCCACTTT.

In this sample, this clone turned up a few times. This chain connects TRBV4-1 to TRBJ1-1; D uncertain. Per the germline V gene, CDR1 is MGHRA and CDR2 is YSYEKL. This CDR3 is 15 amino acids long. The V gene lost 0 bases and the J gene lost 2 bases, with 10 bases spanning the gap. In DNA, the CDR3 is TGCGCCAGCAGCCAAGAGACGAGGGTCAACACTGAAGCTTTCTTT. It yields the protein CASSQETRVNTEAFF.

This clone was observed a single time. A read error may produce the germline difference seen at one junction end. CDR3 DNA: TGTTCCAGCAGCTTAGCCGGCGGCATAACTAATGAAAAACTGTTTTTT. It codes for CSSSLAGGITNEKLFF. The V call is TRBV7-9, the J call TRBJ1-4; D ambiguous. Germline CDR1 and CDR2: SEHNR and FQNEAQ (reference sequence). This CDR3 spans 16 amino acids.

The chain is built from TRBV7-9 and TRBJ1-4; D remains unclear. The CDR3 runs 12 residues. With 5 bases removed from V and 8 bases from J, the gap between germline ends came to 9 bases. CDR1 and CDR2 (germline): SEHNR, FQNEAQ (reference sequence). Here the CDR3 reads CASSVLGEKLFF. CDR3 nucleotide sequence: TGTGCCAGCAGCGTCCTAGGAGAAAAACTGTTTTTT.

A few counts support this clone. This chain uses TRBV6-1 with TRBJ1-4; D is unclear. The CDR3 covers 11 residues. Trimming removed 6 bases at V and 6 bases at J, with 5 bases between. Germline-derived CDR1 and CDR2 are MNHNS and SASEGT. The CDR3 sequence: CASRRDEKLFF. The CDR3, as DNA: TGTGCCAGCAGGAGGGATGAAAAACTGTTTTTT.

V and J are TRBV7-9 and TRBJ1-5; possibly TRBD1 for D (6 bases). Looked up from germline, CDR1 is SEHNR and CDR2 is FQNEAQ (reference sequence). The CDR3 loop spans 12 amino acids. Trimming removed 5 bases at V and 6 bases at J, with 8 bases between. CDR3 coding DNA: TGTGCCAGCAGCCCGGACAGTCAGCCCCAGCATTTT. This gives the protein CASSPDSQPQHF.

The chain is built from TRBV7-8 and TRBJ2-7, with no clear D. Trimming left V 1 base short and J 11 bases short, with 9 bases between. Germline V gene lookup returns CDR1 SGHVS and CDR2 FQNEAQ. The CDR3 contains 11 residues. The CDR3, as DNA: TGTGCCAGCAGCTTAGATGGTCCTAAGTACTTC. Its translation: CASSLDGPKYF.

In this sample, this clone turned up once. The rearrangement uses TRBV5-1 and TRBJ1-1; D is ambiguous. CDR3 size: 14 residues. Germline V lookup: CDR1 SGHRS, CDR2 YFSETQ. V was trimmed by 7 bases and J by 2 bases, leaving 15 bases between them. CDR3 coding DNA: TGCGCCAGCGGCGTCTTGGGCCCTAACACTGAAGCTTTCTTT. This translates into CASGVLGPNTEAFF.

The chain employs TRBV10-3 and TRBJ1-3, with TRBD1 matching 7 bases. After removal of 6 bases from V and 2 bases from J, the junction contained 4 bases not matched to a gene. Germline CDR1 and CDR2: ENHRY and SYGVKD. The CDR3 runs to 14 residues. CDR3 loop: CAISIDRAGNTIYF. CDR3 sequence (DNA): TGTGCCATCAGCATCGACAGGGCTGGAAACACCATATATTTT.

On this clone: The junction shows a germline mismatch at one end, possibly a read error. The chain employs TRBV10-2 and TRBJ1-6; TRBD1 agrees at 8 bases. CDR3 length equals 14 residues. Germline-derived CDR1 and CDR2 are WSHSY and SAAADI. CDR3 bases: TGCGCCTGCAGTGTGGCAGGGGGCGCTTCACCCCTCCACTTT. This translates into CACSVAGGASPLHF.

This clone was detected only once. This chain uses TRBV18 with TRBJ1-4; 9 bases are shared with TRBD1. The junction had 12 bases not matched to a gene; V was cut back by 3 bases and J by 10 bases. CDR3 size: 16 residues. Germline V gene data show CDR1 as KGHSH and CDR2 as LQKENI. The CDR3 DNA is TGTGCCAGCTCACCTGGGGACAGGGAAACCCTCGGAAAACTGTTTTTT. Amino acid sequence: CASSPGDRETLGKLFF. Drawing the rest from reference TRBV18 and TRBJ1-4, the complete variable domain is NAGVMQNPRHLVRRRGQEARLRCSPMKGHSHVYWYRQLPEEGLKFMVYLQKENIIDESGMPKERFSAEFPKEGPSILRIQQVVRGDSAAYFCASSPGDRETLGKLFFGSGTQLSVL.

The chain is built from TRBV28 and TRBJ1-2; 8 bases match TRBD1. Germline CDR1 reads MDHEN; CDR2 reads SYDVKM. The junction had 7 bases not matched to a gene; V was cut back by 3 bases and J by 7 bases. The CDR3 has 14 amino acids. CDR3 region: CASSFDRGRSGYTF. For the CDR3, the DNA is TGTGCCAGCAGTTTCGACAGGGGAAGGAGTGGCTACACCTTC.

The chain joins TRBV27 to TRBJ1-4; D gene unclear. Trimming pared 3 bases from V and 8 bases from J, leaving 10 bases between. Germline values: CDR1 MNHEY, CDR2 SMNVEV (reference sequence). The CDR3 extends over 13 amino acids. The CDR3 sequence is CASSFLLGEKLFF. CDR3 coding DNA: TGTGCCAGCAGTTTCCTATTGGGCGAAAAACTGTTTTTT.

The table lists this clone with a few counts. The V and J genes are TRBV7-2 and TRBJ1-1; 9 nucleotides match TRBD1. The CDR3 consists of 16 residues. Per germline, CDR1 SGHTA and CDR2 FQGNSA. V shed 5 bases and J 1 base; nucleotides not matched to a gene: 8. As DNA, the CDR3 is TGTGCCAGCAGCCCCGGGACAGGGAGGTCGAACACTGAAGCTTTCTTT. It specifies CASSPGTGRSNTEAFF.

The chain has TRBV19 and TRBJ1-2; TRBD1 matches 7 bases. Unmatched junction bases numbered 7, after V lost 10 bases and J lost 2 bases. This CDR3 is built from 13 residues. Germline V gives CDR1 LNHDA, CDR2 SQIVND (reference sequence). The CDR3 region is CATSPTGNYGYTF. CDR3 DNA sequence: TGTGCCACCTCCCCGACAGGGAACTATGGCTACACCTTC.

The chain couples TRBV5-5 to TRBJ1-1; 7 bases align to TRBD1. The V segment lost 2 bases and the J segment 0 bases; nucleotides outside the gene matches: 4. The CDR3 spans 15 residues. Germline V gene data show CDR1 as SGHKS and CDR2 as YYEKEE (reference sequence). The CDR3 reads CASSFTGDLNTEAFF. The CDR3, as DNA: TGTGCCAGCAGCTTTACAGGGGACTTGAACACTGAAGCTTTCTTT.

The chain joins TRBV11-2 to TRBJ1-2; D might be TRBD1 (5 bases). The V and J ends lost 7 bases and 5 bases respectively, with 23 bases between them. The length of the CDR3 is 16 residues. CDR1 SGHAT and CDR2 FQNNGV come from the germline V gene. CDR3 bases: TGTGCCAGCAACCCCTTGCGCGACAGCAAACTTTATGGCTACACCTTC. This codes for CASNPLRDSKLYGYTF.

This clone was seen only once. This CDR3 is CASSPGQGEYQPQHF. The CDR3 DNA reads TGTGCCAGCAGCCCGGGACAGGGGGAATATCAGCCCCAGCATTTT. J is TRBJ1-5 and V is TRBV7-9; 11 bases are a match to TRBD1. Trimming removed 5 bases from V and 5 bases from J; junction bases left unmatched: 5. Germline assignment: CDR1 SEHNR and CDR2 FQNEAQ (reference sequence). The CDR3 has 15 amino acids.

This sequence joins TRBV19 and TRBJ1-3, with TRBD1 as a possible D gene (6 bases). The V gene's germline CDR1 is LNHDA and CDR2 SQIVND (reference sequence). There are 11 residues in the CDR3. The V and J ends lost 5 bases and 10 bases respectively, with 9 bases between them. The chain's CDR3 is CASSPGTTIYF. CDR3 in DNA: TGTGCCAGTAGTCCCGGGACAACCATATATTTT.

The DNA of the CDR3 is TGTGCCAGCAGCCCGATGGGCAGGGGATGGAGCAATCAGCCCCAGCATTTT. It is translated as CASSPMGRGWSNQPQHF. The chain couples TRBV7-2 to TRBJ1-5; TRBD1 might be the D (6 bases). This CDR3 comprises 17 residues. The ends were cut back, 5 bases at V and 1 base at J, with 18 bases in the middle. CDR1 SGHTA and CDR2 FQGNSA come from the germline V gene.

The chain carries TRBV20-1 and TRBJ1-2; D not certain. CDR3 length: 11 amino acids. With 3 bases removed from V and 6 bases from J, the gap between germline ends came to 8 bases. CDR1 is DFQATT, CDR2 SNEGSKA, per germline (reference sequence). The CDR3 spells CSASYPDGYTF. The DNA for the CDR3 is TGCAGTGCTAGTTACCCGGATGGCTACACCTTC.

The chain combines TRBV5-1 with TRBJ2-2, with D tentatively TRBD1 (7 bases). Germline-derived CDR1 and CDR2 are SGHRS and YFSETQ. The CDR3 consists of 15 residues. The V end lost 4 bases, the J end lost 4 bases, and 14 bases lay between the germline ends. The CDR3 DNA sequence: TGCGCCAGCAGCGCGGGACAGCCAGGCACCGGGGAGCTGTTTTTT. Its protein is CASSAGQPGTGELFF.